The rows below give T cell receptor beta chains drawn from one sample of a study of spatial heterogeneity in lung cancer. TCRdb reprocessed the 5' RACE reads with MiXCR, giving one entry per CDR3 protein. The table includes roughly 70,000 distinct CDR3 sequences, 13% detected once. The sample in question was PBMCs, obtained at surgery. The receptor source for this set is a male donor with early-stage non-small cell lung cancer. Both conserved end residues are part of each CDR3. D genes are given only for firm matches. Some rows mark clone size as missing; the rest say once, few, many or name a class of expanded clone.

>TRBV5-1|few|TRBJ1-1|.
CASSLEVGVGTEAFF
TGCGCCAGCAGCTTGGAGGTCGGAGTAGGGACTGAAGCTTTCTTT
>TRBV5-1|many|TRBJ2-7|TRBD1
CASSLRTGDYEQYF
TGCGCCAGCAGCCTGAGGACAGGCGACTACGAGCAGTACTTC
>TRBV2|many|TRBJ2-7|TRBD2
CASAGGPYEQYF
TGTGCCAGCGCGGGGGGACCTTACGAGCAGTACTTC
>TRBV3-1|.|TRBJ1-1|.
CASSLQVGLTDAEAFF
TGTGCCAGCAGCCTGCAGGTGGGTCTTACCGACGCTGAAGCTTTCTTT
>TRBV5-1|few|TRBJ1-1|TRBD1
CASSLLTGGRNTEAFF
TGCGCCAGCAGCTTGTTGACAGGGGGGAGGAACACTGAAGCTTTCTTT
>TRBV5-1|.|TRBJ2-2|.
CASSLRTANTGELFF
TGCGCCAGCAGCCTCCGGACAGCAAACACCGGGGAGCTGTTTTTT
>TRBV19|many|TRBJ2-1|TRBD2
CASRSGLAGSDEQFF
TGTGCCAGTAGGTCCGGACTAGCGGGATCGGATGAGCAGTTCTTC
>TRBV20-1|few|TRBJ2-3|.
CSASLPTKHTDTQYF
TGCAGTGCTAGTCTGCCTACCAAACACACAGATACGCAGTATTTT
>TRBV5-1|many|TRBJ2-5|.
CASSLAQEKETQYF
TGCGCCAGCAGCTTGGCCCAAGAAAAAGAGACCCAGTACTTC
>TRBV7-9|.|TRBJ1-5|.
CASSTVQGVLSNQPQHF
TGTGCCAGCAGCACGGTGCAAGGGGTGCTGAGCAATCAGCCCCAGCATTTT
>TRBV9|medium-sized|TRBJ2-3|TRBD2
CASSASGTSPSTDTQYF
TGTGCCAGCAGCGCCAGCGGGACCTCTCCTAGCACAGATACGCAGTATTTT
>TRBV12-3/TRBV12-4|few|TRBJ2-1|TRBD1
CASSPLDRGEQFF
TGTGCCAGCAGTCCGCTAGACAGGGGTGAGCAGTTCTTC
>TRBV3-1|.|TRBJ2-2|.
CASSQSTGELFF
TGTGCCAGCAGCCAATCCACCGGGGAGCTGTTTTTT
>TRBV30|few|TRBJ1-4|.
CAWTWGANEKLFF
TGTGCCTGGACATGGGGGGCTAATGAAAAACTGTTTTTT
>TRBV28|few|TRBJ1-5|.
CASTGNFDQPQHF
TGTGCCAGCACAGGGAACTTTGATCAGCCCCAGCATTTT
>TRBV7-2|once|TRBJ2-3|.
CASSLRRMGTDTQYF
TGTGCCAGCAGCTTGAGGCGGATGGGCACAGATACGCAGTATTTT
>TRBV20-1|many|TRBJ2-7|.
CSARDRFYEQYF
TGCAGTGCTAGGGACAGATTCTACGAGCAGTACTTC
>TRBV12-3/TRBV12-4|few|TRBJ2-7|TRBD1
CASSSTPSQGDEQYF
TGTGCCAGCAGTTCCACCCCCAGCCAGGGGGACGAGCAGTACTTC
>TRBV11-2|few|TRBJ2-1|.
CASTTYRSYNEQFF
TGTGCCAGCACCACTTACCGCTCCTACAATGAGCAGTTCTTC
>TRBV5-1|few|TRBJ2-1|TRBD2
CASSEGTTYNEQFF
TGCGCCAGCAGTGAAGGGACTACGTACAATGAGCAGTTCTTC
>TRBV7-2|many|TRBJ2-5|.
CASSPFQGKETQYF
TGTGCCAGCAGCCCATTCCAGGGTAAGGAGACCCAGTACTTC
>TRBV20-1|many|TRBJ2-3|TRBD2
CSALPSGRSRDTQYF
TGCAGTGCCCTCCCTAGCGGGAGGTCGCGGGATACGCAGTATTTT
>TRBV12-3/TRBV12-4|many|TRBJ1-5|.
CASSFMGDQPQHF
TGTGCCAGCAGTTTCATGGGCGATCAGCCCCAGCATTTT
>TRBV27|.|TRBJ2-1|TRBD1
CASTSGTGGSSSYNEQFF
TGTGCCAGTACCTCCGGGACAGGGGGTTCAAGCTCCTACAATGAGCAGTTCTTC
>TRBV5-1|few|TRBJ1-3|.
CASSPTLPGNTIYF
TGCGCCAGCAGCCCGACTTTACCTGGAAACACCATATATTTT
>TRBV7-2|few|TRBJ2-7|.
CASSLGWAGDYEQYF
TGTGCCAGCAGCTTAGGTTGGGCCGGCGACTACGAGCAGTACTTC
>TRBV6-2/TRBV6-3|.|TRBJ1-1|.
CASSYLGSDGPVPLGSTEAFF
TGTGCCAGCAGTTACTTGGGGTCTGATGGCCCCGTCCCCCTGGGGAGCACTGAAGCTTTCTTT
>TRBV9|few|TRBJ1-2|TRBD1
CASSGQGAENYGYTF
TGTGCCAGCAGCGGACAGGGGGCGGAAAACTATGGCTACACCTTC
>TRBV7-8|.|TRBJ2-1|TRBD2
CASSLVAGRSYNEQFF
TGTGCCAGCAGCTTGGTAGCGGGCCGCTCCTACAATGAGCAGTTCTTC
>TRBV5-1|many|TRBJ2-1|.
CASSLDSANYNEQFF
TGCGCCAGCAGCTTGGACTCCGCTAACTACAATGAGCAGTTCTTC
>TRBV12-5|.|TRBJ2-6|.
CASGPDFRSGANVLTF
TGTGCTAGTGGCCCAGACTTCCGCTCTGGGGCCAACGTCCTGACTTTC
>TRBV10-2|few|TRBJ2-7|TRBD2
CASSALAGVYEQYF
TGCGCCAGCAGTGCCCTAGCGGGAGTGTACGAGCAGTACTTC
>TRBV20-1|few|TRBJ2-3|TRBD2
CSATTWDYRIPDTQYF
TGCAGTGCTACCACCTGGGACTACCGGATCCCAGATACGCAGTATTTT
>TRBV9|.|TRBJ1-3|.
CASSVSGAISGNTIYF
TGTGCCAGCAGCGTATCAGGGGCCATCTCTGGAAACACCATATATTTT
>TRBV2|many|TRBJ1-5|TRBD1
CASSTTGDGQPQHF
TGTGCCAGCAGTACCACAGGGGACGGTCAGCCCCAGCATTTT
>TRBV20-1|.|TRBJ2-1|TRBD2
CSARDFGAGAPEQFF
TGCAGTGCTAGAGATTTTGGAGCGGGAGCCCCTGAGCAGTTCTTC
>TRBV20-1|few|TRBJ2-3|TRBD2
CSARDLSGSTDTQYF
TGCAGTGCTAGAGATCTTAGCGGGAGCACAGATACGCAGTATTTT
>TRBV12-3/TRBV12-4|few|TRBJ1-4|.
CASSLGGHELIKLFF
TGTGCCAGCAGTTTAGGCGGACACGAACTTATAAAACTGTTTTTT
>TRBV29-1|few|TRBJ1-1|.
CSAGGTEAFF
TGCAGCGCTGGGGGGACTGAAGCTTTCTTT
>TRBV4-1|few|TRBJ2-7|.
CASSHREMGEQYF
TGCGCCAGCAGCCATAGGGAGATGGGCGAGCAGTACTTC
>TRBV5-1|.|TRBJ1-5|TRBD1
CASSLLGQGNQPQHF
TGCGCCAGCAGCTTACTCGGACAGGGTAATCAGCCCCAGCATTTT
>TRBV29-1|few|TRBJ2-3|.
CSTKSTDTQYF
TGCAGCACCAAGAGCACAGATACGCAGTATTTT
>TRBV6-6|few|TRBJ2-5|.
CASSQGGDTLQETQYF
TGTGCCAGCAGCCAGGGGGGCGACACCCTCCAAGAGACCCAGTACTTC
>TRBV5-1|.|TRBJ1-2|TRBD1
CASSPGQGEDGYTF
TGCGCCAGCAGCCCCGGACAGGGCGAAGACGGCTACACCTTC
>TRBV3-1|few|TRBJ2-1|.
CASSQGRQGNEQFF
TGTGCCAGCAGCCAAGGTAGGCAGGGAAATGAGCAGTTCTTC
>TRBV7-9|many|TRBJ2-3|.
CASSPGGVTDTQYF
TGTGCCAGCAGCCCAGGGGGGGTCACAGATACGCAGTATTTT
>TRBV6-1|.|TRBJ1-2|.
CASSEWYGYTF
TGTGCCAGCAGTGAATGGTATGGCTACACCTTC
>TRBV27|few|TRBJ2-7|TRBD2
CASSPSGGDNSYEQYF
TGTGCCAGCAGTCCTTCGGGAGGGGACAACTCCTACGAGCAGTACTTC
>TRBV12-3/TRBV12-4|few|TRBJ2-7|.
CASSFRTEKYF
TGTGCCAGCAGTTTTCGGACCGAGAAGTACTTC
>TRBV5-1|many|TRBJ1-6|.
CASSLAGDSYNSPLHF
TGCGCCAGCAGCTTGGCGGGGGACTCCTATAATTCACCCCTCCACTTT
>TRBV11-2|.|TRBJ2-7|.
CASSLRGLGNGPYEQYF
TGTGCCAGCAGCTTACGGGGCTTGGGGAACGGACCCTACGAGCAGTACTTC
>TRBV24-1|many|TRBJ1-1|TRBD1
CATSDRGGRAFF
TGTGCCACCAGTGATAGAGGGGGCCGGGCTTTCTTT
>TRBV5-4|many|TRBJ2-7|TRBD1
CASSLRRDRDSYEQYF
TGTGCCAGCAGTCTGCGTAGGGACAGGGACTCCTACGAGCAGTACTTC
>TRBV9|.|TRBJ2-1|.
CASSGGPAGVYNEQFF
TGTGCCAGCAGCGGAGGCCCAGCGGGCGTTTACAATGAGCAGTTCTTC
>TRBV27|.|TRBJ2-6|.
CASSLPPLSGANVLTF
TGTGCCAGCAGTTTACCTCCCCTCTCTGGGGCCAACGTCCTGACTTTC